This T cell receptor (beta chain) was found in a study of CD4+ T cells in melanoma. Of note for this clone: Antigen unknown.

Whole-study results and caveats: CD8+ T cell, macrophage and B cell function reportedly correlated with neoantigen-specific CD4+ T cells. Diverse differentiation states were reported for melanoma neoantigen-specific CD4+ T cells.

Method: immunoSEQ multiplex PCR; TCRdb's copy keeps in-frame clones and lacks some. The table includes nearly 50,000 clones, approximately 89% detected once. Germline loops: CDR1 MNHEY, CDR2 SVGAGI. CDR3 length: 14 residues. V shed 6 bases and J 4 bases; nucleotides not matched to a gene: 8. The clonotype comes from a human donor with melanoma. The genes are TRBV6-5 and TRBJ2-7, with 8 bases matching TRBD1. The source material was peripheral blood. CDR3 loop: CASRAGQGAYEQYF. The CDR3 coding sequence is TGTGCCAGCAGGGCCGGCCAGGGGGCTTACGAGCAGTACTTC.